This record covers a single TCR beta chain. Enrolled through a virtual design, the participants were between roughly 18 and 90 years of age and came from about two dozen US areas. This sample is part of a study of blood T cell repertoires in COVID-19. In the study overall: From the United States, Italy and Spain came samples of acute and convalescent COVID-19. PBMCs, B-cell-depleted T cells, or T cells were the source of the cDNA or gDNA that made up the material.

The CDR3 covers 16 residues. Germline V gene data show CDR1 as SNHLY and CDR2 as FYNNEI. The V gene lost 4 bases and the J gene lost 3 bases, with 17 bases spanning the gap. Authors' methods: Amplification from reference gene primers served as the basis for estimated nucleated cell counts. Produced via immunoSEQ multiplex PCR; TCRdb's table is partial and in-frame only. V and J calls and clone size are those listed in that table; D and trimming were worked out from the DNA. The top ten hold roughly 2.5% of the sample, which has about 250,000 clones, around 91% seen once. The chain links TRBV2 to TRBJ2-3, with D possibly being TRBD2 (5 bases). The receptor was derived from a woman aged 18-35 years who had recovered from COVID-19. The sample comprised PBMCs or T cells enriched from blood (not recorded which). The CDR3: CASSAPRGLVTDTQYF. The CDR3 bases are TGTGCCAGCAGTGCGCCCCGAGGGCTGGTTACAGATACGCAGTATTTT.